The rows below give T cell receptor beta chains drawn from one sample of a study of T cell repertoires in aging, cancer and after chemotherapy. TCRdb re-derived calls from the multiplex PCR reads in MiXCR, one entry per CDR3 protein. The sample shows some 6,000 distinct CDR3 sequences, under 30% of them seen only once. The source material was blood. The receptors originated from a human donor in good health. CDR3s include the opening cysteine and the closing phenylalanine or tryptophan. The order of the fields is clone size, J gene, V gene, D gene, CDR3 DNA, CDR3 protein. A D gene is named only where the DNA matches it firmly. Some rows mark clone size as missing; the rest say once, few, many or name a class of expanded clone.

medium-sized | TRBJ1-3 | TRBV4-3 | - | TGCGCCAGCAGCCAAGACGTTCTTCCTGGAAACACCATATATTTT | CASSQDVLPGNTIYF
few | TRBJ1-2 | TRBV20-1 | TRBD1 | TGCAGTGCTAGAGATTGGACAGGGGCTTTATATGGCTACACCTTC | CSARDWTGALYGYTF
medium-sized | TRBJ1-2 | TRBV6-2/TRBV6-3 | TRBD1 | TGTGCCAGCAGTTACAGAGGACAGGGGGCTTTCTATGGCTACACCTTC | CASSYRGQGAFYGYTF
few | TRBJ2-1 | TRBV4-3 | TRBD2 | TGTGCCAGCAGCCAACCCTCTGGCGGGAGAGGCAATGAGCAGTTCTTC | CASSQPSGGRGNEQFF
few | TRBJ2-3 | TRBV29-1 | TRBD2 | TGCAGCGTCCGCTCCGCGACTAGCGACACTAGCACAGATACGCAGTATTTT | CSVRSATSDTSTDTQYF
medium-sized | TRBJ2-1 | TRBV20-1 | TRBD2 | TGCAGTGCTCCTCTAGCGGGGTCCTACAATGAGCAGTTCTTC | CSAPLAGSYNEQFF
- | TRBJ2-7 | TRBV7-7 | - | TGTGCCAGCAGCCCCCGAGTGGGGAATAGAGAGCAGTACTTC | CASSPRVGNREQYF
medium-sized | TRBJ2-3 | TRBV6-5 | - | TGTGCCACTGAAAGCACAGATACGCAGTATTTT | CATESTDTQYF
medium-sized | TRBJ1-1 | TRBV7-2 | - | TGTGCCAGCAGCTTCAGACAGGAGTATGGTTTCGGAGCTTTCTTT | CASSFRQEYGFGAFF
medium-sized | TRBJ1-1 | TRBV27 | - | TGTGCCAGCAGTTTAGGGCAGGGATTAAGGAACACTGAAGCTTTCTTT | CASSLGQGLRNTEAFF
- | TRBJ2-1 | TRBV13 | - | TGTGCCAGCAGCTTAGCGGGGGCGAGGGAGCAGTTCTTC | CASSLAGAREQFF
- | TRBJ2-7 | TRBV6-6 | - | TGTGCCAGCAGCAGGGACACCTACGAGCAGTACTTC | CASSRDTYEQYF
medium-sized | TRBJ1-1 | TRBV10-1 | TRBD1 | TGCGCCAGCAGTAGGACAGGGGAAACTGAAGCTTTCTTT | CASSRTGETEAFF
- | TRBJ2-7 | TRBV20-1 | TRBD1 | TGCAGTGCTAGACGGCAGGGGGCCTACGAGCAGTACTTC | CSARRQGAYEQYF
few | TRBJ2-1 | TRBV5-1 | TRBD2 | TGCGCCAGCAGCCCGGGACTAGCGGGGAGCTCCTACAATGAGCAGTTCTTC | CASSPGLAGSSYNEQFF
medium-sized | TRBJ2-2 | TRBV6-2/TRBV6-3 | TRBD1 | TGTGCCAGCAGGCGCACCGGGACAGGGTTCGCCGGGGAGCTGTTTTTT | CASRRTGTGFAGELFF
medium-sized | TRBJ2-1 | TRBV20-1 | TRBD2 | TGCAGTGCTAGACATAGCGGGGGGGCCAGCAATGAGCAGTTCTTC | CSARHSGGASNEQFF
few | TRBJ2-1 | TRBV5-6 | TRBD2 | TGTGCCAGCAGCTTGAGGACTAGCGGAAATTTCGGCAATGAGCAGTTCTTC | CASSLRTSGNFGNEQFF
few | TRBJ1-5 | TRBV24-1 | - | TGTGCCACGTCCAGGTCTAGCAATCAGCCCCAGCATTTT | CATSRSSNQPQHF
few | TRBJ2-5 | TRBV13 | TRBD2 | TGTGCCAGCAGCTTAAGGTTGGCTAGCGGGAAAGAGACCCAGTACTTC | CASSLRLASGKETQYF
medium-sized | TRBJ1-2 | TRBV7-2 | - | TGTGCCAGCAGCTTAGCAGGGGGTCTTCGTAGCCCAACCGGCTACACCTTC | CASSLAGGLRSPTGYTF
medium-sized | TRBJ1-4 | TRBV6-1 | TRBD1 | TGTGCCAGCAGTGAACCCCGGACAGGGGGCACTAATGAAAAACTGTTTTTT | CASSEPRTGGTNEKLFF
medium-sized | TRBJ1-5 | TRBV24-1 | - | TGTGCCACCAGTGGAGGGACATCTAGCAATCAGCCCCAGCATTTT | CATSGGTSSNQPQHF
medium-sized | TRBJ2-1 | TRBV19 | TRBD1 | TGTGCCAGTAGTGGTCGGACAGGGTTCTTCAATGAGCAGTTCTTC | CASSGRTGFFNEQFF
medium-sized | TRBJ2-1 | TRBV7-2 | TRBD2 | TGTGCCAGCAGCTTAGGGGCGGGGGGTCACAATGAGCAGTTCTTC | CASSLGAGGHNEQFF
medium-sized | TRBJ1-4 | TRBV27 | - | TGTGCCAGCAGTCCCTGGGGCGGAAAACTGTTTTTT | CASSPWGGKLFF
medium-sized | TRBJ2-6 | TRBV13 | - | TGTGCCAGCATCAATATGGAGGGGCGAACTGGGGCCAACGTCCTGACTTTC | CASINMEGRTGANVLTF
few | TRBJ1-5 | TRBV20-1 | - | TGCAGTGCCCAGGGCCGAGGGAATCAGCCCCAGCATTTT | CSAQGRGNQPQHF
once | TRBJ1-2 | TRBV29-1 | TRBD1 | TGCAGTGTCACTCCGGGACAGGTTAACTATGGCTACACCTTC | CSVTPGQVNYGYTF
- | TRBJ2-7 | TRBV27 | - | TGTGCCAGCAGTTATCTAGGGGCCGAGCAGTACTTC | CASSYLGAEQYF
medium-sized | TRBJ1-1 | TRBV7-9 | - | TGTGCCAGCAGCTTTCACACAGGGCCCACTGAAGCTTTCTTT | CASSFHTGPTEAFF
medium-sized | TRBJ1-6 | TRBV12-3/TRBV12-4 | - | TGTGCCAGCAGTTTAGTCCTGGGGGGGGCTAATTCACCCCTCCACTTT | CASSLVLGGANSPLHF
- | TRBJ2-1 | TRBV9 | - | TGTGCCAGCAGCGTAGCTTCGTCAGGGGGGAGCAATGAGCAGTTCTTC | CASSVASSGGSNEQFF
medium-sized | TRBJ2-7 | TRBV6-5 | TRBD1 | TGTGCCAGCAGTTACCGAGGACAGGGGGTCGTGGACGAGCAGTACTTC | CASSYRGQGVVDEQYF
few | TRBJ1-5 | TRBV18 | - | TGTGCCAGCTCGGGCCTTTTTAGCAATCAGCCCCAGCATTTT | CASSGLFSNQPQHF